This T cell receptor (beta chain) is from a study of T cells in localized non-small cell lung cancer. A note on this clone: Its antigen is not identified.

The study, taken as a whole, reports: Researchers found a median approximately 57 of the top 100 tumor clones in adjacent lung. Of the tissues analyzed, uninvolved adjacent lung showed maximal T cell clonality, greater than tumor.

The repertoire was sequenced with immunoSEQ multiplex PCR; TCRdb's copy has only in-frame clones and lacks some. The sample shows 55,000 to 75,000 clones, roughly nine tenths of them seen only once. The starting material was peripheral blood, obtained before any cancer treatment. The clonotype originates from a man aged 40-75 years with stage I lung adenocarcinoma.

CDR3 in DNA: TGTGCCAGCAGCCCGATTGGGGGCAAGGAGACCCAGTACTTC. It translates to CASSPIGGKETQYF. The chain uses TRBV7-6 and TRBJ2-5; D might be TRBD1 (6 bases). Looked up from germline, CDR1 is SGHVS and CDR2 is FNYEAQ. This CDR3 region has 14 residues. The V end lost 5 bases, the J end lost 5 bases, and 15 bases lay between the germline ends.